A single sample is the source of the 2 T cell receptor delta chains below, sequenced in a study of gamma-delta T cells after stem cell transplantation. TCRdb redid clone calling on the RT-PCR reads using CATT. This sample has around 2,500 delta-chain clones, with around 32% found just once. The sample consisted of gamma-delta T cells. All receptors derive from a human donor. It is not recorded whose cells these are; they may come from a transplant donor.

With respect to this clone: The junction does not match germline at one end; this may be a read error. This sequence joins TRDV2 and TRDJ1, with TRDD3 identical over 8 bases. Looked up from germline, CDR1 is GEAIGNYY and CDR2 is EKD. The CDR3 sequence is 19 residues long. In nucleotides, the CDR3 is TGTGCCTGTGACACCGTTCCCCCGACTGGGGGGCCGTACACCGATAACCTCATCTTT. Translated: CACDTVPPTGGPYTDNLIF.

This clone was found a few times. A read error is likely here: a far larger clone is one base away. In the same sample, other DNA sequences code for this CDR3. The J gene is TRDJ2, the V gene TRDV1; 13 bases align to TRDD3. The CDR3 runs to 25 residues. Germline CDR1 reads TSWWSYY; CDR2 reads QGS. The J segment lost 0 bases and the V segment lost 6 bases, leaving 28 bases of the junction unmatched. The CDR3 loop is CALGESFPTVVLGDTLSALTAQLFF. The CDR3 DNA reads as TGTGCTCTTGGAGAATCATTCCCTACGGTTGTACTGGGGGATACGCTGTCAGCTTTGACAGCACAACTCTTCTTT.